The 23 T cell receptor beta chains listed next were all sequenced from one sample in a study of blood T cells in healthy people across ages. PCR was performed a second time for 7 to 11 cycles using a sample-barcoded 5' primer and a J-beta primer mix. Each CDR3 protein gets one entry after TCRdb re-called the 5' RACE reads with MiXCR. There are fewer than 1,200,000 distinct CDR3 sequences in the sample; approximately 25% occur only once, and less than 0.75% lies in the top ten. The data were also submitted as part of a second study, on T cells of mothers and their children.

Material: blood. The receptors originated from a girl aged 2 to 10 in good health.

The genes are TRBV9 and TRBJ2-2, with a weak D call TRBD2 (6 bases). Trimming shortened V by 0 bases and J by 5 bases, and 8 bases separated the two germline ends. CDR3 size: 14 residues. Germline CDR1 is SGDLS and CDR2 is YYNGEE. The CDR3 here is CASSVVAGTGELFF. As DNA, the CDR3 is TGTGCCAGCAGCGTAGTGGCGGGGACCGGGGAGCTGTTTTTT. The full variable domain, with the rest looked up from reference TRBV9 and TRBJ2-2, is DSGVTQTPKHLITATGQRVTLRCSPRSGDLSVYWYQQSLDQGLQFLIQYYNGEERAKGNILERFSAQQFPDLHSELNLSSLELGDSALYFCASSVVAGTGELFFGEGSRLTVL.

The chain links TRBV24-1 to TRBJ2-5; 8 positions match TRBD2. Germline CDR1 reads KGHDR; CDR2 reads SFDVKD. The V gene end was trimmed by 2 bases and the J gene end by 8 bases; junction bases not matched to a gene: 3. CDR3 length: 13 amino acids. CDR3 region: CATSDSLAGTQYF. CDR3 DNA: TGTGCCACCAGTGATTCTCTAGCGGGCACCCAGTACTTC.

The V and J genes are TRBV6-1 and TRBJ1-1; D is ambiguous. Trimming took 4 bases from V and 1 from J, leaving 10 bases between them. Germline lookup yields CDR1 MNHNS and CDR2 SASEGT. CDR3 size: 14 residues. The DNA for the CDR3 is TGTGCCAGCAGTGCAAAACAACGGAACACTGAAGCTTTCTTT. Its protein is CASSAKQRNTEAFF.

This clonotype was seen once. Sequence at one end of the junction differs from germline and may be a read error. The V and J genes are TRBV4-1 and TRBJ2-3, with D maybe TRBD2 (5 bases). Germline V CDR1 and CDR2: MGHRA, YSYEKL. The CDR3 sequence is 15 residues long. The CDR3 DNA is TGCGCCAGCAGCCTCCAACACCGGGGAACAGATACGCAGTACTTT. Encoded protein: CASSLQHRGTDTQYF.

This clonotype was observed a handful of times. The chain has TRBV5-1 and TRBJ2-3; a weak D match, TRBD2 (5 bases). Looked up from germline, CDR1 is SGHRS and CDR2 is YFSETQ. Trimming removed 1 base at V and 9 bases at J, with 12 bases between. The CDR3 loop spans 13 amino acids. The CDR3 sequence: CASSLRDSETQYF. The CDR3 DNA reads as TGCGCCAGCAGCTTGAGGGATAGCGAAACGCAGTATTTT.

In this sample, this clonotype turned up a few times. The CDR3 sequence is CSARAASGNSYNEQFF. The CDR3 region has the DNA TGCAGTGCTAGAGCGGCTAGCGGAAACTCCTACAATGAGCAGTTCTTC. The V and J genes are TRBV20-1 and TRBJ2-1; TRBD2 aligns across 7 bases. There are 16 residues in the CDR3. After removal of 1 base from V and 0 bases from J, the junction contained 6 bases not matched to a gene. Per the germline V gene, CDR1 is DFQATT and CDR2 is SNEGSKA (reference sequence).

This clonotype was counted a few times. The gene calls are TRBV6-1 and TRBJ2-4, with D uncertain. This CDR3 has 15 residues. The germline CDR1 and CDR2 sequences are MNHNS and SASEGT. V was trimmed by 3 bases and J by 0 bases, leaving 9 bases between them. This CDR3 is CASSESVLAKNIQYF. The CDR3 bases are TGTGCCAGCAGTGAGTCGGTACTAGCCAAAAACATTCAGTACTTC.

The V and J genes are TRBV3-1 and TRBJ2-4; weak D call: TRBD2 (7 bases). The V end was cut by 1 base, the J end by 6 bases, with 28 bases between. The CDR3 loop spans 20 amino acids. Germline V gene lookup returns CDR1 LGHDT and CDR2 YNNKEL (reference sequence). CDR3 in amino acids: CASSQVYGGGASDKANIQYF. The CDR3 coding sequence is TGTGCCAGCAGCCAAGTTTACGGTGGGGGGGCGTCGGATAAGGCAAACATTCAGTACTTC. Combining the CDR3 with reference TRBV3-1 and TRBJ2-4 gives the whole variable domain DTAVSQTPKYLVTQMGNDKSIKCEQNLGHDTMYWYKQDSKKFLKIMFSYNNKELIINETVPNRFSPKSPDKAHLNLHINSLELGDSAVYFCASSQVYGGGASDKANIQYFGAGTRLSVL.

The chain links TRBV20-1 to TRBJ2-5, with 7 nucleotides matching TRBD1. The CDR3 is 12 residues long. CDR1 and CDR2 from the germline V gene are DFQATT and SNEGSKA (reference sequence). Trimming cost V 8 bases and J 6 bases; bases outside gene matches: 9. The CDR3 DNA sequence: TGCAGTCGCCAGGGACAGAGTCAGACCCAGTACTTC. It yields the protein CSRQGQSQTQYF.

This clonotype was found many times. The genes are TRBV6-5 and TRBJ2-6; TRBD2 matches 10 bases. CDR1 and CDR2 (germline): MNHEY, SVGAGI. This CDR3 has 21 residues. V lost 5 bases and J lost 0; bases outside the gene matches: 16. The CDR3 region is CASSLTGSGGGLSSGANVLTF. CDR3 bases: TGTGCCAGCAGTCTCACCGGGAGCGGGGGGGGTCTTAGCTCTGGGGCCAACGTCCTGACTTTC.

V is TRBV2 and J is TRBJ2-7; tentatively, D is TRBD2 (6 bases). Germline V gives CDR1 SNHLY, CDR2 FYNNEI. The V and J ends lost 1 base and 7 bases respectively, with 14 bases between them. This CDR3 has 14 amino acids. The CDR3 coding sequence is TGTGCCAGCAGTGAAGGGAGGGCCGCGTGGGAGCAGTACTTC. Translation gives CASSEGRAAWEQYF. Using reference TRBV2 and TRBJ2-7 for the parts outside the CDR3, the full variable domain is EPEVTQTPSHQVTQMGQEVILRCVPISNHLYFYWYRQILGQKVEFLVSFYNNEISEKSEIFDDQFSVERPDGSNFTLKIRSTKLEDSAMYFCASSEGRAAWEQYFGPGTRLTVT.

This clonotype was seen more than once but under ten times. This sequence joins TRBV20-1 and TRBJ2-4; the D gene is possibly TRBD1 (7 bases). The V end lost 2 bases, the J end lost 8 bases, and 19 bases lay between the germline ends. This CDR3 contains 15 residues. Germline values: CDR1 DFQATT, CDR2 SNEGSKA (reference sequence). The CDR3 DNA sequence: TGCAGTGCTAGACCTCCCATAGCCAGGGGGGACATTCAGTACTTC. This translates into CSARPPIARGDIQYF.

The chain has TRBV7-2 and TRBJ1-3; D gene unclear. The CDR3 has 16 residues. The V gene's germline CDR1 is SGHTA and CDR2 FQGNSA. Trimming cost V 1 base and J 4 bases, with 14 bases left between them. CDR3 in amino acids: CASSLGAGYQGNTIYF. The CDR3 DNA is TGTGCCAGCAGCTTAGGTGCGGGGTATCAGGGAAACACCATATATTTT.

This clonotype showed up just a few times. The genes are TRBV20-1 and TRBJ1-2, with D perhaps matching TRBD1 (5 bases). This CDR3 has 11 residues. Per germline, CDR1 DFQATT and CDR2 SNEGSKA (reference sequence). Trimming removed 5 bases at V and 5 bases at J, with 9 bases between. Written as DNA, the CDR3 is TGCAGTGCTCGGGACGTTTATGGCTACACCTTC. This sequence encodes CSARDVYGYTF.

Only a few counts were recorded for this clonotype. J is TRBJ1-1 and V is TRBV25-1, with D unclear. Looked up from germline, CDR1 is MGHDK and CDR2 is SYGVNS. The CDR3 loop spans 13 amino acids. The V and J ends lost 2 bases and 6 bases respectively, with 10 bases between them. The CDR3 DNA sequence: TGTGCCAGCAGTGAAACGGGAAGACCTGAAGCTTTCTTT. It yields the protein CASSETGRPEAFF.

This clonotype was seen just once. This chain connects TRBV20-1 to TRBJ2-6; D gene uncertain. The germline V gene has CDR1 DFQATT and CDR2 SNEGSKA (reference sequence). V was clipped by 5 bases and J by 0 bases, with 5 bases between them. This CDR3 comprises 13 residues. The CDR3 region has the DNA TGCAGTGCTGCCATCTCTGGGGCCAACGTCCTGACTTTC. Protein sequence: CSAAISGANVLTF.

The chain has TRBV29-1 and TRBJ2-1; D gene ambiguous. The germline V gene has CDR1 SQVTM and CDR2 ANQGSEA. V was pared by 7 bases and J by 4 bases, with 8 bases between. This CDR3 comprises 11 residues. The CDR3 nucleotides are TGCAGCGCCTGGCGGTACAATGAGCAGTTCTTC. This codes for CSAWRYNEQFF.

This clonotype has a handful of counts. This rearrangement joins TRBV7-9 to TRBJ1-2, with 10 positions matching TRBD1. There are 13 residues in the CDR3. V was pared by 8 bases and J by 6 bases, with 6 bases of the junction left unmatched. Germline V gene data show CDR1 as SEHNR and CDR2 as FQNEAQ (reference sequence). CDR3 in amino acids: CASERQGADGYTF. In DNA, the CDR3 is TGTGCCAGCGAACGACAGGGGGCGGATGGCTACACCTTC.

CDR3 in DNA: TGCAGTGCTAGAGATCGGGCGGGGACACACCTTGAAGCTTTCTTT. Residues: CSARDRAGTHLEAFF. The chain couples TRBV20-1 to TRBJ1-1, with D possibly being TRBD1 (6 bases). Germline V gives CDR1 DFQATT, CDR2 SNEGSKA (reference sequence). Trimming removed 0 bases at V and 7 bases at J, with 18 bases between. The CDR3 covers 15 residues.

This chain links TRBV6-4 with TRBJ2-7; D uncertain. Trimming cost V 7 bases and J 6 bases, with 10 bases left between them. Germline CDR1 MRHNA, CDR2 SNTAGT. CDR3 size: 11 residues. The CDR3 DNA follows: TGTGCCAGCAACTTTAAGGGCGAGCAGTACTTC. Translated: CASNFKGEQYF.

Note on this clonotype: The junction departs from germline at one end; a sequencing error may be responsible. The chain combines TRBV9 with TRBJ2-5; TRBD1 matches 9 bases. Germline CDR1 is SGDLS and CDR2 is YYNGEE. The CDR3 runs 12 residues. The CDR3, as DNA: TGTGCCAGCACGCCGGCCGGGGACAGGGATAATTTC. Translation: CASTPAGDRDNF.

The J gene is TRBJ2-3, the V gene TRBV20-1, with a possible D match to TRBD2 (5 bases). CDR3 length equals 14 residues. V lost 6 bases to trimming and J lost 7 bases, with 20 bases between them. CDR1 is DFQATT and CDR2 is SNEGSKA in the germline V gene (reference sequence). The CDR3 region is CSALPRLASNTQYF. Written as DNA, the CDR3 is TGCAGTGCCCTGCCCAGGCTAGCCTCGAATACGCAGTATTTT.

The CDR3 DNA reads TGCAGTGCTCCGGACAGTAACACCGGGGAGCTGTTTTTT. Its protein product is CSAPDSNTGELFF. The V and J genes are TRBV20-1 and TRBJ2-2; possibly TRBD1 for D (6 bases). V was trimmed by 5 bases and J by 2 bases, leaving 9 bases between them. CDR3 length: 13 residues. Looked up from germline, CDR1 is DFQATT and CDR2 is SNEGSKA (reference sequence).